The source of this T cell receptor (beta chain) is a study of T cell responses to AZD1222 COVID-19 vaccine. Regarding the study as a whole: There were mostly white British donors and more females than males, and clonal diversity was possibly underestimated. Two AZD1222 administrations were followed by greater Spike-specific TCR breadth and depth. Among vaccine-associated CD4 TCRs, coverage spanned spike, with dominance at 160-218 and 743-854.

With respect to this clone: Its antigen is currently unknown.

The CDR3 has 10 residues. Trimming pared 3 bases from V and 5 bases from J, leaving 4 bases between. The germline CDR1 and CDR2 sequences are GTSNPN and SVGIG (reference sequence). Assay: immunoSEQ multiplex PCR; the TCRdb copy retains only in-frame clones and omits some. The data show some 150,000 clones, around 90% seen once. The sequence derives from an adult in good health. Sequencing was performed on peripheral blood, taken on day 0 of AZD1222 vaccination. This rearrangement joins TRBV30 to TRBJ1-2; D is unclear. This chain's CDR3 is CAWSPYGYTF. In DNA, the CDR3 is TGTGCCTGGAGCCCATATGGCTACACCTTC.